This TCR beta chain was captured in a study of beta chain features in type 1 diabetes. As for the study in general: Examination covered around 110 million sorted cells spanning all samples.

Each of the CD4+ naive, central memory, regulatory and stem cell-like memory populations was sorted via CD45RO/CCR7/CD25/CD127/CD95/CD27. What was sequenced were expressed TCRB transcripts, since all of the isolated RNA had been reverse transcribed. Mean read depth for naive, central memory and regulatory T cell samples was 3.5 million or so reads. Assay: immunoSEQ multiplex PCR; the TCRdb copy retains only in-frame clones and omits some. Among under 200,000 clones listed, around 8.6% were seen once. To note about this clone: What it binds is not known.

Regarding the study as a whole: The study found moderately but significantly shorter TCRB CDR3s in all four CD4+ subsets of Type 1 diabetes patients.

CDR3 length: 15 amino acids. Germline V gene data show CDR1 as MNHNS and CDR2 as SASEGT. V trimming: 4 bases; J trimming: 3 bases; junction bases outside the gene matches: 9. The rearrangement links TRBV6-1 to TRBJ2-7, with 7 nucleotides matching TRBD1. The clonotype originates from a woman aged 18-30 years with type 1 diabetes. Sequenced: central memory CD4+ T cells from blood. As DNA, the CDR3 is TGTGCCAGCAGTGCCCCATTCACAGGGGTCTACGAGCAGTACTTC. Encoded protein: CASSAPFTGVYEQYF.